A single sample gave rise to the 21 T cell receptor beta chains below, sequenced in a study of vaccination and CD4 T cells after COVID-19. Treatment defined: 10-day PBMC culture with coronavirus spike peptide pools or control peptides (ViraFEST assay). Once obtained from cultured CD4+ T cells, the DNA was sequenced using the Oncomine TCR Beta short-read assay. TCRdb itself ran the PCR reads through MiXCR, one entry per CDR3 protein. This table has fewer than 25,000 distinct CDR3 sequences, 45% to 60% appearing once. No antigen is known for these receptors. The sample was CD4+ T cells from blood, cultured in vitro. These receptors all come from a human donor who had recovered from COVID-19.

V gene TRBV6-2 or TRBV6-3 combines with J gene TRBJ1-5; 7 positions match TRBD1. The trim removed 5 bases at V and 3 bases at J, leaving 7 bases unmatched. Germline V gives CDR1 MNHEY, CDR2 SVGEGT. This CDR3 has 15 residues. CDR3 residues: CASSARQGSNQPQHF. DNA for the CDR3: TGTGCCAGCAGTGCCCGACAGGGCTCCAATCAGCCCCAGCATTTT.

This clonotype occurred a few times. This chain uses TRBV20-1 with TRBJ1-5, with D maybe TRBD1 (5 bases). The CDR3 runs 14 residues. Between the trimmed V and J ends, which lost 5 bases and 2 bases, there was a span of 13 bases. Germline V gene lookup returns CDR1 DFQATT and CDR2 SNEGSKA (reference sequence). CDR3 nucleotide sequence: TGCAGTGCTGTCCGGGACGCTGGCAATCAGCCCCAGCATTTT. Translation gives CSAVRDAGNQPQHF.

The chain employs TRBV5-5 and TRBJ1-2, with D uncertain. Per the germline V gene, CDR1 is SGHKS and CDR2 is YYEKEE (reference sequence). Trimming took 1 base from V and 2 from J, leaving 12 bases between them. CDR3 length: 15 amino acids. CDR3 sequence reads: CASSLRSHPNYGYTF. The CDR3 DNA sequence: TGTGCCAGCAGCTTGAGGTCCCATCCCAACTATGGCTACACCTTC.

This clonotype was picked up a small number of times. The chain combines TRBV7-2 with TRBJ1-1, with D possibly being TRBD1 (5 bases). The germline V and J ends were trimmed by 1 base and 1 base, with 10 bases remaining between them. The CDR3 extends over 15 amino acids. Germline CDR1 is SGHTA and CDR2 is FQGNSA. The CDR3 loop reads CASSLVAGANTEAFF. The CDR3 DNA reads TGTGCCAGCAGCTTAGTCGCCGGGGCGAACACTGAAGCTTTCTTT.

The V gene is TRBV27, the J gene TRBJ1-2, with unresolved D. This CDR3 has 12 amino acids. Germline V gene lookup returns CDR1 MNHEY and CDR2 SMNVEV (reference sequence). The V and J ends lost 6 bases and 3 bases respectively, with 8 bases between them. CDR3: CASRDRYYGYTF. In DNA, the CDR3 is TGTGCCAGCAGAGACCGGTACTATGGCTACACCTTC.

This clonotype appeared a few times. The rearrangement joins TRBV12-3 or TRBV12-4 to TRBJ1-2, with TRBD1 matching over 9 bases. This CDR3 spans 13 amino acids. The V segment lost 7 bases and the J segment 6 bases; nucleotides outside the gene matches: 6. The CDR3 loop reads CASTKQGADGYTF. DNA of the CDR3: TGTGCCAGCACCAAACAGGGGGCGGATGGCTACACCTTC.

This clonotype was observed a few times. The CDR3 loop is CATRGPNEQFF. DNA for the CDR3: TGTGCCACCCGAGGACCGAATGAGCAGTTCTTC. V and J are TRBV24-1 and TRBJ2-1; D is undetermined. This CDR3 is built from 11 residues. Deletions cut 9 bases from V and 7 bases from J, with 9 bases between. The germline gives CDR1 KGHDR, CDR2 SFDVKD.

The V gene is TRBV18, the J gene TRBJ1-5; unclear D gene. The V gene's germline CDR1 is KGHSH and CDR2 LQKENI. The length of the CDR3 is 15 residues. The V end lost 4 bases, the J end lost 2 bases, and 12 bases lay between the germline ends. CDR3 region: CASSRRTSGNQPQHF. In DNA form, the CDR3 reads TGTGCCAGCTCACGACGGACGTCCGGCAATCAGCCCCAGCATTTT.

The chain is built from TRBV2 and TRBJ2-7; TRBD1 matches at 8 bases. V shed 0 bases and J 6 bases; nucleotides not matched to a gene: 7. The CDR3 contains 15 residues. The germline V gene has CDR1 SNHLY and CDR2 FYNNEI. The CDR3 nucleotides read TGTGCCAGCAGTGAAGCGGGCAGGGGGCAGAGCGAGCAGTACTTC. Translation: CASSEAGRGQSEQYF.

In DNA, the CDR3 is TGTGCCAGCAGCTTAGGTCGAGCCGGGGAGCTGTTTTTT. As protein: CASSLGRAGELFF. The chain recombines TRBV7-7 with TRBJ2-2; D gene uncertain. Germline lookup yields CDR1 SSHAT and CDR2 FNYEAQ (reference sequence). Trimming pared 1 base from V and 6 bases from J, leaving 6 bases between. The CDR3 totals 13 residues.

By sample fraction, this clonotype is large. The chain couples TRBV12-3 or TRBV12-4 to TRBJ1-2, with 9 positions matching TRBD1. With 5 bases clipped from V and 1 base from J, the junction kept 2 bases outside the gene matches. The CDR3 sequence is 14 residues long. The chain's CDR3 is CASSPTGGNYGYTF. In DNA form, the CDR3 reads TGTGCCAGCAGTCCGACAGGGGGTAACTATGGCTACACCTTC.

This sequence joins TRBV20-1 and TRBJ1-2; D is possibly TRBD1 (6 bases). Trimming left V 1 base short and J 0 bases short, with 18 bases between. This CDR3 contains 17 residues. Germline assignment: CDR1 DFQATT and CDR2 SNEGSKA (reference sequence). This CDR3 is CSARGGAQGGANYGYTF. The CDR3 nucleotides read TGCAGTGCTAGAGGGGGGGCTCAGGGTGGGGCTAACTATGGCTACACCTTC.

This sequence joins TRBV27 and TRBJ1-2; D is ambiguous. Germline lookup yields CDR1 MNHEY and CDR2 SMNVEV (reference sequence). The CDR3 runs 12 residues. V was shortened by 5 bases and J by 3 bases, with 7 bases between the two germline ends. The CDR3 here is CASSTDYYGYTF. Written as DNA, the CDR3 is TGTGCCAGCAGTACGGACTACTATGGCTACACCTTC.

This clonotype was seen more than once but under ten times. The chain links TRBV7-6 to TRBJ1-1; the match to TRBD1 covers 7 bases. This CDR3 region has 13 residues. V lost 5 bases, J lost 5 bases, and 5 bases stayed unmatched. Germline V gene data show CDR1 as SGHVS and CDR2 as FNYEAQ. CDR3 loop: CASSHDRETEAFF. CDR3 coding DNA: TGTGCCAGCAGCCATGACAGGGAGACTGAAGCTTTCTTT.

The sample holds a few counts of this clonotype. V is TRBV15 and J is TRBJ2-3; D may be TRBD2 (6 bases). The CDR3 runs to 14 residues. The germline V gene encodes CDR1 LNHNV and CDR2 YYDKDF (reference sequence). V lost 6 bases and J 0 bases, leaving 10 bases between the germline ends. DNA of the CDR3: TGTGCCACCAGTTCAGCGGGCAGCACAGATACGCAGTATTTT. Its protein is CATSSAGSTDTQYF.

This clonotype was detected once. This chain joins TRBV7-3 and TRBJ2-5; 9 positions match TRBD2. The germline CDR1 and CDR2 sequences are SGHTA and FQGTGA. The CDR3 runs 14 residues. V dropped 5 bases and J dropped 1; count of bases not matched to a gene: 2. CDR3 protein: CASSMTSGQETQYF. CDR3 nucleotide sequence: TGTGCCAGCAGCATGACTAGCGGCCAAGAGACCCAGTACTTC.

The V and J genes are TRBV5-8 and TRBJ1-5; 7 nucleotides match TRBD1. From germline, CDR1 is SGHTS and CDR2 YDEGEE. CDR3 length: 17 amino acids. V lost 0 bases to trimming and J lost 0 bases; unmatched junction nucleotides: 6. The CDR3 sequence: CASSLEEGTDSNQPQHF. The CDR3, as DNA: TGTGCCAGCAGCTTGGAGGAGGGGACAGATAGCAATCAGCCCCAGCATTTT.

The V call is TRBV20-1, the J call TRBJ2-5; 7 bases are shared with TRBD1. The V segment lost 7 bases and the J segment 3 bases; nucleotides outside the gene matches: 8. This CDR3 is built from 13 residues. Germline values: CDR1 DFQATT, CDR2 SNEGSKA (reference sequence). The CDR3 protein is CSGQHDREETQYF. In DNA, the CDR3 is TGCAGTGGCCAGCACGACAGGGAAGAGACCCAGTACTTC.

Here the CDR3 DNA reads TGTGCCAGTAGTATTATGGGGGAGCGTTCACCCCTCCACTTT. This codes for CASSIMGERSPLHF. V gene TRBV19 combines with J gene TRBJ1-6; tentatively, D is TRBD1 (5 bases). Trimming stripped 3 bases from V and 9 bases from J, with 12 bases between. CDR1 and CDR2 from the germline V gene are LNHDA and SQIVND (reference sequence). The CDR3 has 14 residues.

The V and J genes are TRBV27 and TRBJ1-6, with 8 bases fitting TRBD1. Germline loops: CDR1 MNHEY, CDR2 SMNVEV (reference sequence). CDR3 length: 16 residues. Unmatched junction bases numbered 7, after V lost 5 bases and J lost 4 bases. Written as DNA, the CDR3 is TGTGCCAGCAGTACCTACAGACAGGGGTATAATTCACCCCTCCACTTT. This sequence encodes CASSTYRQGYNSPLHF.

The chain uses TRBV2 and TRBJ2-7; weak D call: TRBD1 (6 bases). Deletions cut 6 bases from V and 0 bases from J, with 15 bases between. CDR1 is SNHLY, CDR2 FYNNEI, per germline. This CDR3 contains 15 residues. The CDR3 here is CASSQTGLSSYEQYF. CDR3 DNA sequence: TGTGCCAGCAGCCAGACAGGTTTAAGCTCCTACGAGCAGTACTTC.